The rows below give T cell receptor beta chains drawn from one sample of a study of blood T cells in healthy people across ages. Using its own MiXCR run on the 5' RACE reads, TCRdb lists one record per CDR3 protein. The sample includes some 700,000 distinct CDR3 sequences, around 40% of them seen just once. The sequencing input was blood. All receptors come from a woman between 55 and 75 years old in good health. Both conserved end residues are part of each CDR3. D genes are given only for firm matches. Part of the rows lack a size; the others show once, few, many or a class for expanded clones.

>TRBJ2-1|few|TRBV4-2|TRBD2
CASSQDQAGSYNEQFF
TGTGCCAGCAGCCAAGATCAAGCGGGATCCTACAATGAGCAGTTCTTC
>TRBJ2-3|few|TRBV6-2/TRBV6-3|TRBD2
CASSIRRGARTDTQYF
TGTGCCAGCAGTATTCGGCGGGGGGCCCGCACAGATACGCAGTATTTT
>TRBJ2-1|.|TRBV25-1|.
CASRLGLRSDEQFF
TGTGCCAGCAGGCTGGGACTCCGTTCGGATGAGCAGTTCTTC
>TRBJ2-7|few|TRBV3-1|TRBD1
CASSQETGGNEQYF
TGTGCCAGCAGCCAAGAAACAGGGGGCAACGAGCAGTACTTC
>TRBJ2-3|few|TRBV20-1|.
CSASEDTQYF
TGCAGTGCTAGTGAGGATACGCAGTATTTT
>TRBJ1-3|.|TRBV3-1|.
CASSQAGRVKGPRNTIYF
TGTGCCAGCAGCCAAGCGGGTCGTGTTAAGGGGCCGAGAAACACCATATATTTT
>TRBJ2-5|many|TRBV5-1|TRBD2
CASSLVLAGQETQYF
TGCGCCAGCAGCTTGGTACTAGCGGGGCAAGAGACCCAGTACTTC
>TRBJ2-1|few|TRBV20-1|TRBD1
CSATDFRTGGYEQFF
TGCAGTGCTACCGACTTCCGGACAGGGGGCTACGAGCAGTTCTTC
>TRBJ2-1|.|TRBV7-9|TRBD2
CASSRERGAPNEQFF
TGTGCCAGCAGCCGCGAGCGGGGGGCCCCCAATGAGCAGTTCTTC
>TRBJ2-1|.|TRBV11-2|.
CASSLAEQFF
TGTGCCAGCAGCTTAGCTGAGCAGTTCTTC
>TRBJ2-7|.|TRBV5-1|.
CASSLGAVSSYEQYF
TGCGCCAGCAGCTTGGGGGCGGTAAGCTCCTACGAGCAGTACTTC
>TRBJ1-1|.|TRBV7-9|.
CASSFAGENTEAFF
TGTGCCAGCAGCTTTGCAGGGGAGAACACTGAAGCTTTCTTT
>TRBJ1-2|.|TRBV6-2/TRBV6-3|TRBD1
CASSSSTGVYGYTF
TGTGCCAGCAGTTCCTCGACAGGGGTATATGGCTACACCTTC
>TRBJ2-1|many|TRBV7-3|.
CASRDISGGGYNEQFF
TGTGCCAGCAGGGATATTTCAGGAGGCGGTTACAATGAGCAGTTCTTC
>TRBJ2-4|.|TRBV25-1|TRBD1
CASSRDSPENIQYF
TGTGCCAGCAGTAGGGACAGTCCGGAAAACATTCAGTACTTC
>TRBJ2-1|.|TRBV10-3|TRBD2
CAIRLSGSSNEQFF
TGTGCCATCAGGTTGAGCGGGAGTAGCAATGAGCAGTTCTTC
>TRBJ2-7|few|TRBV4-2|TRBD1
CASSQEAGTGIYEQYF
TGTGCCAGCAGCCAGGAGGCCGGGACAGGGATTTACGAGCAGTACTTC
>TRBJ2-1|.|TRBV5-1|TRBD2
CASSLVVGGYKNEQFF
TGCGCCAGCAGCTTGGTGGTGGGAGGGTACAAAAATGAGCAGTTCTTC
>TRBJ2-3|.|TRBV28|TRBD2
CASSPLGLARTDTQYF
TGTGCCAGCAGTCCCCTGGGACTAGCACGCACAGATACGCAGTATTTT
>TRBJ2-1|.|TRBV24-1|TRBD2
CATSDLGSGTSFDNEQFF
TGTGCCACCAGTGATTTGGGCAGCGGGACTAGCTTTGACAATGAGCAGTTCTTC